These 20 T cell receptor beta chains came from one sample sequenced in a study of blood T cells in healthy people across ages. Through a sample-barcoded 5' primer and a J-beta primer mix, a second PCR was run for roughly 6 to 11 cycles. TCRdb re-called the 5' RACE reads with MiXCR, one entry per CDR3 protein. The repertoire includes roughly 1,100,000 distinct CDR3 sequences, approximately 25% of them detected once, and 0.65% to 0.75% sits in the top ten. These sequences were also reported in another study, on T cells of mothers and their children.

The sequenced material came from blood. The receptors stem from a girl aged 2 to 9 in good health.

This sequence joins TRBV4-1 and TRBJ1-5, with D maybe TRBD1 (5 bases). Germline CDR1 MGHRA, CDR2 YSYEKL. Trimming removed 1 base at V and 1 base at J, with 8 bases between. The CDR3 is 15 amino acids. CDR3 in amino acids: CASSQGRASNQPQHF. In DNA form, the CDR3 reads TGCGCCAGCAGCCAAGGCAGGGCCAGCAATCAGCCCCAGCATTTT.

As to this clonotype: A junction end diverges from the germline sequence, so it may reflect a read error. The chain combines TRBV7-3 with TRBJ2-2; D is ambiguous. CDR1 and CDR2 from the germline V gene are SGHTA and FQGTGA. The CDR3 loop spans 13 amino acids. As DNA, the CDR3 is TGTGCCAGCAGACAAAGGGCCACCCGGGAGCTGTTTTTT. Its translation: CASRQRATRELFF.

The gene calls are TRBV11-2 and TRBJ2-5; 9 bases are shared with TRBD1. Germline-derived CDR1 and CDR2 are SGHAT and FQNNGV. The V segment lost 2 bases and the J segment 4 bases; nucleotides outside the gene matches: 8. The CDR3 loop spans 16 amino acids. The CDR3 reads CASSLTSGTGSETQYF. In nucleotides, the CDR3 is TGTGCCAGCAGCTTAACCTCCGGGACAGGGTCAGAGACCCAGTACTTC.

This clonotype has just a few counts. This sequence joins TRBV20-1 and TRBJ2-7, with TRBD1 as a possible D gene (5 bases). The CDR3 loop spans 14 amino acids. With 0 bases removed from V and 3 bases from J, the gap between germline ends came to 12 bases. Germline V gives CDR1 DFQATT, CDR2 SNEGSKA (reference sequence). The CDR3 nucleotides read TGCAGTGCTAGAGAAGGGGCAGGGAACTACGAGCAGTACTTC. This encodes CSAREGAGNYEQYF.

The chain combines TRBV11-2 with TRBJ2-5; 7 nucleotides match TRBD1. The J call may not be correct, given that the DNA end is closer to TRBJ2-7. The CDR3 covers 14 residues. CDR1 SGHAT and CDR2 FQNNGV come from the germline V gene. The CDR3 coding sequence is TGTGCCAGCAGCTTTCCGGGACAGCCTTACGAGCAGTACTTC. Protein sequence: CASSFPGQPYEQYF.

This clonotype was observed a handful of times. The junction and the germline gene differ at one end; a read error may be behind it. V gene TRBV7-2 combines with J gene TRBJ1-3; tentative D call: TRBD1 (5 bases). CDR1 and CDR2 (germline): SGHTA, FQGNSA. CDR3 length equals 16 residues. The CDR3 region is CASSLAGVYSGNTTYF. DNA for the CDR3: TGTGCCAGCAGCTTAGCGGGGGTGTACTCTGGAAACACCACATATTTT. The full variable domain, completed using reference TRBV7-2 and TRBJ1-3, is GAGVSQSPSNKVTEKGKDVELRCDPISGHTALYWYRQSLGQGLEFLIYFQGNSAPDKSGLPSDRFSAERTGGSVSTLTIQRTQQEDSAVYLCASSLAGVYSGNTTYFGEGSWLTVV.

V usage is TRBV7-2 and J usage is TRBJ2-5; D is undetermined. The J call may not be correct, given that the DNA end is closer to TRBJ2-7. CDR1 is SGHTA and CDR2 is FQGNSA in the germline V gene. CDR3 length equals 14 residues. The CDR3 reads CASSFLVGRYEQYF. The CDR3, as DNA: TGTGCCAGCAGCTTTCTAGTCGGTCGATACGAGCAGTACTTC.

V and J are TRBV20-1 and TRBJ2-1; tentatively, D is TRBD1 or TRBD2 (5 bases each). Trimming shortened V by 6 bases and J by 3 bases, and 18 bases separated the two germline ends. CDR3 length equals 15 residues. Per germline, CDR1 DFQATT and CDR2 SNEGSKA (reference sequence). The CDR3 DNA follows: TGCAGTGCCAGGGATGGGGACCACTTCTACAATGAGCAGTTCTTC. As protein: CSARDGDHFYNEQFF.

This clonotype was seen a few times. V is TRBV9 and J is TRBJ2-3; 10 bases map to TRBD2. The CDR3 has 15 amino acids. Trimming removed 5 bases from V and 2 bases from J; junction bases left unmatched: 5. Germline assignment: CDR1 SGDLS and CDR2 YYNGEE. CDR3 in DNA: TGTGCCAGCAGTAGCGGGGGGTCCCTCACAGATACGCAGTATTTT. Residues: CASSSGGSLTDTQYF.

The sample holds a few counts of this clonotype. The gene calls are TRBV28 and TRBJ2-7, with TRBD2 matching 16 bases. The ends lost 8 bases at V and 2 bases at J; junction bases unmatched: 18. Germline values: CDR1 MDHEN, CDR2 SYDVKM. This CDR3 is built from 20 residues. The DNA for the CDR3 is TGTGCCAGCGGAAAGGCCCCGGGACTAGCGGGAGGGCCGGTTCCCTACGAGCAGTACTTC. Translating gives CASGKAPGLAGGPVPYEQYF. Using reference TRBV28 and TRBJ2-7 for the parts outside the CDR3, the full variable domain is DVKVTQSSRYLVKRTGEKVFLECVQDMDHENMFWYRQDPGLGLRLIYFSYDVKMKEKGDIPEGYSVSREKKERFSLILESASTNQTSMYLCASGKAPGLAGGPVPYEQYFGPGTRLTVT.

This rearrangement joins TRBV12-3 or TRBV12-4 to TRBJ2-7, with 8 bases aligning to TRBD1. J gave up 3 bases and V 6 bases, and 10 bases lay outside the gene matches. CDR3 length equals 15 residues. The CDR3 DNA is TGTGCCAGCAGGGACTCTCGGACAGGGAACTACGAGCAGTACTTC. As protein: CASRDSRTGNYEQYF.

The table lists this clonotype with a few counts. The CDR3 is CAISESDLRAYEQYF. CDR3 nucleotides: TGTGCCATCAGTGAGTCAGACTTGAGAGCCTACGAGCAGTACTTC. J is TRBJ2-7 and V is TRBV10-3, with D uncertain. CDR1 is ENHRY and CDR2 is SYGVKD in the germline V gene. V was pared by 0 bases and J by 2 bases, with 11 bases between. This CDR3 is 15 amino acids long.

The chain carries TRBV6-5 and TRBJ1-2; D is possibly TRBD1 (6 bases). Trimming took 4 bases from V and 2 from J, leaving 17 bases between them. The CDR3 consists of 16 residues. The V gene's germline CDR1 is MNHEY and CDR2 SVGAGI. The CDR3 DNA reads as TGTGCCAGCAGTTCCCTAAACAGGGACCGCAACTATGGCTACACCTTC. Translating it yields CASSSLNRDRNYGYTF.

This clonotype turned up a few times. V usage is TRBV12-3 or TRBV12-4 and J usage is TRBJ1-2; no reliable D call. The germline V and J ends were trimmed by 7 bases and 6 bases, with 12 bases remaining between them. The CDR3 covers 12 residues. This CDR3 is CASIGPGDGYTF. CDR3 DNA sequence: TGTGCCAGCATAGGCCCAGGAGATGGCTACACCTTC.

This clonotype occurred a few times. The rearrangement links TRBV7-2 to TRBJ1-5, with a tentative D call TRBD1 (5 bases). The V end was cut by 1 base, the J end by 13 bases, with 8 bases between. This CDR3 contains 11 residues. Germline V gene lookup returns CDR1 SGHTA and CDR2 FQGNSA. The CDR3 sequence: CASSLGAGQHF. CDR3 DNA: TGTGCCAGCAGCTTAGGGGCAGGGCAGCATTTT.

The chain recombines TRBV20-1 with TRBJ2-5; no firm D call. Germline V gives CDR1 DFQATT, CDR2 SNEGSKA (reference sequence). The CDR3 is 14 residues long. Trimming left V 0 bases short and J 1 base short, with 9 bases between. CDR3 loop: CSARDRRPQETQYF. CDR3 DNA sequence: TGCAGTGCTAGAGATCGTAGACCCCAAGAGACCCAGTACTTC.

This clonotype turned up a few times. CDR3 loop: CSVGTMGTDTQYF. DNA for the CDR3: TGCAGCGTGGGCACTATGGGGACAGATACGCAGTATTTT. This chain links TRBV29-1 with TRBJ2-3; D unresolved. Trimming pared 6 bases from V and 3 bases from J, leaving 13 bases between. The CDR3 is 13 residues long. Per the germline V gene, CDR1 is SQVTM and CDR2 is ANQGSEA.

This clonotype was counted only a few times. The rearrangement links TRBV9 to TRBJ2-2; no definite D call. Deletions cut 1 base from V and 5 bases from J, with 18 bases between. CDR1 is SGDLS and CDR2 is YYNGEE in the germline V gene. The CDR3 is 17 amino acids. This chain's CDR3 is CASSVISSSSGTGELFF. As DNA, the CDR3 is TGTGCCAGCAGCGTAATATCTAGTAGCTCTGGAACCGGGGAGCTGTTTTTT.

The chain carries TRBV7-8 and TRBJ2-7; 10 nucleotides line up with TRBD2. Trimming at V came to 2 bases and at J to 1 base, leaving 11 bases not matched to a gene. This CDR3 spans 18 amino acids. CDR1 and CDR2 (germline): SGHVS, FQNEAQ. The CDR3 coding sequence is TGTGCCAGCAGCTTATTTCCCCCCTCTAGCGGGGGTTCCTACGAGCAGTACTTC. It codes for CASSLFPPSSGGSYEQYF.

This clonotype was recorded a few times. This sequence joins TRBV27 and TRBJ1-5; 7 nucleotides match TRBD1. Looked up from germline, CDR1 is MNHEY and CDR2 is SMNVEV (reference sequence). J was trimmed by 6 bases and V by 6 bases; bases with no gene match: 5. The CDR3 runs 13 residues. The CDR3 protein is CASRRGGGQPQHF. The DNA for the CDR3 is TGTGCCAGCAGACGAGGGGGCGGTCAGCCCCAGCATTTT.